The clone carrying this T cell receptor beta chain was picked up many times. Subjects aged 18 to 65 presented with newly diagnosed hyperthyroidism of less than 2 months' duration. Template material for amplifying TCR beta CDR3 regions consisted of RNA transcripts. Initially, a first-round RT-PCR of the TCR CDR3 employed the HTBI primer set. TCRdb used MiXCR to reprocess the multiplex PCR reads, holding one entry per CDR3 protein. The sample shows around 690,000 distinct CDR3 sequences, around 16% of them seen only once. CDR3 length: 16 amino acids. V was trimmed by 6 bases and J by 0 bases, leaving 14 bases between them. This entry is derived from a study of T cells in Graves' hyperthyroidism and ophthalmopathy.

Material for sequencing was blood. V usage is TRBV12-3 or TRBV12-4 and J usage is TRBJ2-2, with D possibly matching TRBD2 (6 bases). The sequence was collected from a man in his fifties or sixties with Graves' hyperthyroidism. CDR3 sequence: CASRWAGGANTGELFF. CDR3 DNA: TGTGCCAGCAGATGGGCGGGCGGGGCGAACACCGGGGAGCTGTTTTTT.